The 10 T cell receptor beta chains below were found in one sample sequenced in a study of blood T cell repertoires in COVID-19. Repertoires were generated with immunoSEQ multiplex PCR, while TCRdb's copy carries only in-frame clones and drops some. The sample includes 650,000 to 800,000 clones, 70% to 90% of them seen just once. Sample: peripheral blood. These receptors all stem from a woman under 30 with acute or convalescent COVID-19.

This rearrangement joins TRBV29-1 to TRBJ1-1, with D unclear. This CDR3 contains 13 residues. Per germline, CDR1 SQVTM and CDR2 ANQGSEA. V lost 3 bases, J lost 1 base, and 9 bases lay in between. CDR3 nucleotide sequence: TGCAGCGTTGATGGTTCTACGAACACTGAAGCTTTCTTT. Its translation: CSVDGSTNTEAFF.

This chain links TRBV11-2 with TRBJ1-2, with 9 nucleotides matching TRBD1. The germline gives CDR1 SGHAT, CDR2 FQNNGV. V was pared by 5 bases and J by 5 bases, with 15 bases of the junction left unmatched. The CDR3 is made up of 17 amino acids. The CDR3 DNA reads as TGTGCCAGCAGCCCAAAAACAGGGGGCGATTTTTGGTATGGCTACACCTTC. It translates to CASSPKTGGDFWYGYTF.

This chain joins TRBV3-1 (or the pseudogene TRBV3-2) and TRBJ2-5, with D possibly matching TRBD2 (5 bases). CDR1 and CDR2 from the germline V gene are LGHDT and YNNKEL (reference sequence). The CDR3 spans 11 residues. Between the trimmed V and J ends, which lost 6 bases and 4 bases, there was a span of 6 bases. CDR3 in amino acids: CASRGGETQYF. DNA of the CDR3: TGTGCCAGCAGAGGAGGAGAGACCCAGTACTTC.

CDR3 amino acids: CASSMDRGYYGYTF. CDR3 nucleotide sequence: TGTGCCAGTAGTATGGACAGAGGATACTATGGCTACACCTTC. The genes are TRBV19 and TRBJ1-2; D perhaps matches TRBD1 (6 bases). V was clipped by 3 bases and J by 3 bases, with 11 bases between them. Germline CDR1 and CDR2: LNHDA and SQIVND (reference sequence). CDR3 length: 14 amino acids. Using reference TRBV19 and TRBJ1-2 for the parts outside the CDR3, the full variable domain is DGGITQSPKYLFRKEGQNVTLSCEQNLNHDAMYWYRQDPGQGLRLIYYSQIVNDFQKGDIAEGYSVSREKKESFPLTVTSAQKNPTAFYLCASSMDRGYYGYTFGSGTRLTVV.

The chain employs TRBV4-1 and TRBJ1-6, with no clear D. Trimming removed 1 base at V and 8 bases at J, with 6 bases between. Germline CDR1 and CDR2: MGHRA and YSYEKL. This CDR3 comprises 13 residues. CDR3 protein: CASSQGSDSPLHF. CDR3 in DNA: TGCGCCAGCAGCCAAGGATCAGATTCACCCCTCCACTTT.

This clone appeared once. This chain uses TRBV5-1 with TRBJ1-5; D remains ambiguous. The V end lost 0 bases, the J end lost 7 bases, and 11 bases lay between the germline ends. The CDR3 length is 14 residues. Per germline, CDR1 SGHRS and CDR2 YFSETQ. The CDR3 region has the DNA TGCGCCAGCAGCTTGGGCCCGGGAGGGCAGCCCCAGCATTTT. Translation gives CASSLGPGGQPQHF.

V gene TRBV3-1 (or the pseudogene TRBV3-2) combines with J gene TRBJ2-7; no clear D. The V and J ends lost 3 bases and 4 bases respectively, with 4 bases between them. The CDR3 runs 11 residues. CDR1 LGHDT and CDR2 YNNKEL come from the germline V gene (reference sequence). Written as DNA, the CDR3 is TGTGCCAGCAGCCAGGAGTACGAGCAGTACTTC. Translated: CASSQEYEQYF.

The V call is TRBV5-1, the J call TRBJ2-1; 10 bases agree with TRBD1. Germline V CDR1 and CDR2: SGHRS, YFSETQ. V was pared by 7 bases and J by 8 bases, with 18 bases of the junction left unmatched. This CDR3 contains 17 residues. The CDR3 DNA sequence: TGCGCCAGCCAAACCATTAAGGGACAGGGGCAAGGGGATGAGCAGTTCTTC. Residues: CASQTIKGQGQGDEQFF.

The chain uses TRBV27 and TRBJ2-7, with 7 bases fitting TRBD1. The V gene's germline CDR1 is MNHEY and CDR2 SMNVEV (reference sequence). Trimming took 1 base from V and 0 from J; bases not matched to a gene: 3. The CDR3 has 15 residues. This CDR3 reads CASSLFRQGSYEQYF. Written as DNA, the CDR3 is TGTGCCAGCAGTTTATTTCGACAGGGCTCCTACGAGCAGTACTTC.

The sample holds one count of this clone. The chain employs TRBV9 and TRBJ2-7; 8 bases match TRBD2. The CDR3 runs 17 residues. From germline, CDR1 is SGDLS and CDR2 YYNGEE. After removal of 0 bases from V and 4 bases from J, the junction contained 12 bases not matched to a gene. The chain's CDR3 is CASSVDDTAGGLYEQYF. The CDR3 bases are TGTGCCAGCAGCGTAGACGATACGGCGGGGGGCCTTTACGAGCAGTACTTC.